The clone carrying this TCR beta chain was recorded only once. The sample is drawn from a study of cytomegalovirus exposure and HLA in healthy donors. Trimming took 3 bases from V and 3 from J, leaving 7 bases between them. The CDR3 runs to 13 residues. Germline values: CDR1 SSHAT, CDR2 FNYEAQ (reference sequence). PCR amplification relied on 60 Vbeta primers (plus 13 Jbeta primers). Assay: immunoSEQ multiplex PCR; the TCRdb copy retains only in-frame clones and omits some. Of some 65,000 clones in the sample, 60% to 80% were seen once. The TCR was taken from a young man in good health and CMV-seronegative. This sequence joins TRBV7-7 and TRBJ2-3, with a weak D call TRBD2 (5 bases). The sequencing sample was made of PBMCs. The CDR3 protein is CASSFRETDTQYF. CDR3 coding DNA: TGTGCCAGCAGCTTCCGGGAAACAGATACGCAGTATTTT.